This TCR beta chain was captured in a study of OX40 agonist ivuxolimab in advanced cancers. Regarding the study in general: The costimulatory receptor OX40 (CD134) was targeted by ivuxolimab, a fully human IgG2 agonistic monoclonal antibody. Intravenous ivuxolimab was administered to patients every 2 weeks at six dose levels: 0.01, 0.1, 0.3, 1.5, 3 and 10 mg/kg. Of the roughly 54 patients in dose escalation, approximately 20 had hepatocellular carcinoma, around 15 had melanoma, 9 had renal cell carcinoma and 9 had head and neck cancer. The dose-escalation cohort was 82.7% male with a mean age of around 64 years, ranging from roughly 20 to 80. Patients were allowed to have had prior anti-PD-1, anti-PD-L1 or anti-CTLA-4 therapy, and more than 35% of the dose-escalation patients had been treated with checkpoint inhibitors. Three dose-escalation patients achieved partial responses, one with hepatocellular carcinoma and two with cutaneous melanoma. The purpose of peripheral TCRbeta sequencing was to test whether ivuxolimab changed TCR sequence diversity and led to clonal T-cell expansion. The monotherapy dose-escalation portion (N ≈ 52 patients) of the phase I ivuxolimab trial is reported in the paper. The study at large found these results: After ivuxolimab, CD8+ T cells had more expanded clones than CD4+ T cells on average. In partial responders in the 0.1-3.0 mg/kg groups, normalized peripheral clonal expansion was found to be among the lowest, especially among CD8+ T cells. Low levels of normalized T-cell clonal expansion were also seen in some nonresponding patients. Clonal expansion of both CD4+ and CD8+ blood T cells was observed from baseline to week 6 at doses 0.1 to 3.0 mg/kg. The antigen specificity of the clonally expanded peripheral T cells was not determined.

The trial excluded patients who had a history of autoimmune disease or were on systemic immunosuppression. In every dose cohort, peripheral blood was drawn for TCR sequencing at baseline, cycle 4 day 1, and cycle 7 day 1. The samples were drawn from a first-in-human, open-label, multicenter phase I dose-escalation trial of ivuxolimab. Adults with locally advanced or metastatic melanoma, renal cell, hepatocellular, or head and neck squamous cell carcinoma were enrolled in the trial. Before TCR sequencing, CD4+ and CD8+ T cells were separately sorted from peripheral blood. To sequence the TCRbeta CDR3 region, genomic DNA was isolated from the sorted cells. TCRbeta CDR3 regions were sequenced using the immunoSEQ Assay. TCRdb retrieved this table from immuneACCESS and kept in-frame rearrangements only. Not all clones are present; in checked studies, unresolved V genes account for under half, and no reason is known for the remainder. For this sample the table gives about 91,000 clones, of which just over 85% were detected only once. About 1.9% of the sample comes from the top ten.

For this clone: Its antigen target is currently unknown. Base qualities are missing; no much larger clone stands one base away.

The CDR3 contains 13 residues, cysteine and phenylalanine counted. CDR3 DNA is the only sequence kept; it has 39 bases, read in frame from the first base. The CDR1 and CDR2 encoded by the germline V gene (reference sequence) are SGHNT and YYREEE. V gives up 1 base and J gives up 6 bases, and the segment between their germline ends measures 8 bases. This receptor was obtained from an adult with an advanced solid tumor such as melanoma, head and neck, liver or kidney cancer. Sequenced here: CD4+ or CD8+ T cells sorted from blood, sampled in a trial of the OX40 agonist ivuxolimab. The chain is assembled from TRBV5-4 and TRBJ2-1; matching of 6 bases hints at TRBD2 as the D gene. The CDR3 reads as follows: CASSLQGGNEQFF. The base sequence is TGTGCCAGCAGCTTGCAGGGAGGCAATGAGCAGTTCTTC.